These T cell receptor beta chains were read from a single sample in a study of cytomegalovirus exposure and HLA in healthy donors. Sequencing was performed with immunoSEQ multiplex PCR; in TCRdb, only in-frame clones are kept and a portion is missing. This table has over 120,000 clones, roughly 87% appearing once. The sample comprised PBMCs. Receptors were obtained from a woman aged 18-35 years in good health and CMV-seropositive. The CDR3 runs from the conserved cysteine through the conserved F or W. D genes are given only for firm matches. Clone size, where shown, is once, few, many, or a class for clones that have expanded.

V gene,J gene,clone size,D gene,CDR3 DNA,CDR3 protein
TRBV16,TRBJ1-5,.,.,TGTGCCAGCAGCCAATCACCGGGTGGGAGTAGTCAGCCCCAGCATTTT,CASSQSPGGSSQPQHF
TRBV5-1,TRBJ2-3,.,.,TGCGCCAGCAGCCTAAGCACAGATACGCAGTATTTT,CASSLSTDTQYF
TRBV30,TRBJ2-7,.,.,TGTGCCTTTGACTTGGGGAGCTCCTACGAGCAGTACTTC,CAFDLGSSYEQYF
TRBV18,TRBJ1-1,.,.,TGTGCCAGCTCACCATTCGGGACATTGAACACTGAAGCTTTCTTT,CASSPFGTLNTEAFF
TRBV5-6,TRBJ1-5,.,TRBD1,TGTGCCAGCAGCCGGACAGGGGGCGCAGGGCAGCCCCAGCATTTT,CASSRTGGAGQPQHF
TRBV6-6,TRBJ2-1,.,.,TGTGCCAGCAGTACCTTCGGGGACTACAATGAGCAGTTCTTC,CASSTFGDYNEQFF
TRBV30,TRBJ2-1,.,.,TGTGCCTGGACAGGGTGGGCTTCAAGCAATGAGCAGTTCTTC,CAWTGWASSNEQFF
TRBV5-6,TRBJ2-5,.,.,TGTGCCAGCAGCTCACGTATTCTAAACCAAGAGACCCAGTACTTC,CASSSRILNQETQYF
TRBV30,TRBJ2-4,.,.,TGTGCCTGGAGTGAAGGCACAGTAGCCAAAAACATTCAGTACTTC,CAWSEGTVAKNIQYF
TRBV6-1,TRBJ1-1,.,.,TGTGCCAGCAGTGAAGTTGGGGGGTCCACTGAAGCTTTCTTT,CASSEVGGSTEAFF
TRBV4-3,TRBJ1-1,.,.,TGCGCCAGCAGCCAAGGAGCCGGGTACACTGAAGCTTTCTTT,CASSQGAGYTEAFF
TRBV25-1,TRBJ2-2,.,TRBD1,TGTGCCAGCAGTTTCCAGGGGGTTCCCGGGGAGCTGTTTTTT,CASSFQGVPGELFF
TRBV7-9,TRBJ2-7,.,TRBD2,TGTGCCAGCAGGGATTCGGGACTAGCGGGGATCATGCAGTACTTC,CASRDSGLAGIMQYF
TRBV7-2,TRBJ1-5,.,.,TGTGCCAGCAGCTTGAAGGTCGGAGCCCAGCATTTT,CASSLKVGAQHF
TRBV9,TRBJ1-2,.,.,TGTGCCAGCAACCGCGGAGAAGGGGACAGCTACACCTTC,CASNRGEGDSYTF
TRBV27,TRBJ1-2,.,TRBD1,TGTGCCAGCAGTTGGGGACAGGGGGCCGACTATGGCTACACCTTC,CASSWGQGADYGYTF
TRBV18,TRBJ2-5,.,.,TGTGCCAGCTCACCACTCCCCGGGACTCCCTCTCAAGAGACCCAGTACTTC,CASSPLPGTPSQETQYF
TRBV28,TRBJ1-5,.,.,TGTGCCAGCAGTCTACCCAGACAGCGAGAGAAGCCCCAGCATTTT,CASSLPRQREKPQHF
TRBV18,TRBJ1-2,.,.,TGTGCCAGCTCCCAGGACAGTGACTATGGCTACACCTTC,CASSQDSDYGYTF
TRBV29-1,TRBJ2-7,once,TRBD1,TGCAGCGTTGGGCAGAGGCGGACAGGGGGGTCTGGGGAGCAGTACTTC,CSVGQRRTGGSGEQYF
TRBV15,TRBJ1-6,.,.,TGTGCCACCAGCAGGAGCTCCTATAATTCACCCCTCCACTTT,CATSRSSYNSPLHF
TRBV7-6,TRBJ2-2,once,.,TGTGCCAGCAGCTTAGGGGGGGACACCGGGGAGCTGTTTTTT,CASSLGGDTGELFF
TRBV28,TRBJ2-1,.,TRBD2,TGTGCCAGCAGTTTACAAGCGGGGGGTTTAAGTGAGCAGTTCTTC,CASSLQAGGLSEQFF
TRBV5-4,TRBJ2-3,.,.,TGTGCCAGCAGCTTGTCGGATACGCAGTATTTT,CASSLSDTQYF